This T cell receptor beta chain is from a study of OX40 agonist ivuxolimab in advanced cancers. V lost 4 bases, J lost 0 bases, and 13 bases lay in between. Germline CDR1 MDHEN, CDR2 SYDVKM. This CDR3 region has 15 residues. Measured with immunoSEQ multiplex PCR; TCRdb has only the in-frame clones, and not every one. The table has about 24,000 clones, around two thirds seen once. Sample: CD4+ or CD8+ T cells sorted from blood, taken in a trial of the OX40 agonist ivuxolimab. The rearrangement joins TRBV28 to TRBJ2-7, with D perhaps TRBD2 (5 bases). This receptor was taken from an adult with an advanced solid tumor such as melanoma, head and neck, liver or kidney cancer. In DNA form, the CDR3 reads TGTGCCAGCAGTTCCCTACTAGGGTTCTCCTACGAGCAGTACTTC. Translated, it gives CASSSLLGFSYEQYF.